Shown below are 11 T cell receptor beta chains from a single sample sequenced in a study of blood T cell repertoires in COVID-19. Measured with immunoSEQ multiplex PCR; TCRdb has only the in-frame clones, and not every one. The sample holds roughly 360,000 clones; roughly 86% are singletons and the top ten take 1% to 1.5%. Sequenced sample: PBMCs or T cells enriched from blood (not recorded which). The receptors were sampled from a man under 40 who had recovered from COVID-19.

This clone appeared once. This chain links TRBV7-2 with TRBJ2-1; 11 bases line up with TRBD2. Germline V gene sequence: CDR1 SGHTA, CDR2 FQGNSA. The CDR3 covers 15 residues. V shed 6 bases and J 2 bases; nucleotides not matched to a gene: 3. The CDR3 region is CASSLAGGPYNEQFF. The DNA of the CDR3 is TGTGCCAGCAGTCTAGCGGGGGGCCCCTACAATGAGCAGTTCTTC.

The V gene is TRBV3-1 (or the pseudogene TRBV3-2), the J gene TRBJ2-1, with TRBD2 matching 7 bases. Germline V gene lookup returns CDR1 LGHDT and CDR2 YNNKEL (reference sequence). This CDR3 has 15 amino acids. With 2 bases clipped from V and 6 bases from J, the junction kept 7 bases outside the gene matches. DNA for the CDR3: TGTGCCAGCAGCCAATATCCCGGGACTATCAATGAGCAGTTCTTC. It yields the protein CASSQYPGTINEQFF.

This rearrangement joins TRBV11-3 to TRBJ1-6; no definite D call. CDR1 and CDR2 from the germline V gene are SGHNT and YENEEA. The CDR3 length is 14 residues. The V gene lost 3 bases and the J gene lost 10 bases, with 13 bases spanning the gap. CDR3 amino acids: CASSFGRVDSPLHF. The CDR3 DNA is TGTGCCAGCAGCTTCGGGAGGGTTGACTCACCCCTCCACTTT. Drawing the rest from reference TRBV11-3 and TRBJ1-6, the complete variable domain is EAGVVQSPRYKIIEKKQPVAFWCNPISGHNTLYWYLQNLGQGPELLIRYENEEAVDDSQLPKDRFSAERLKGVDSTLKIQPAELGDSAVYLCASSFGRVDSPLHFGNGTRLTVT.

The chain recombines TRBV2 with TRBJ2-5; no reliable D call. From germline, CDR1 is SNHLY and CDR2 FYNNEI. V was cut by 7 bases and J by 2 bases, with 17 bases left in between. The CDR3 sequence is 15 residues long. The chain's CDR3 is CASTPPMAVQETQYF. CDR3 nucleotide sequence: TGTGCCAGCACCCCCCCTATGGCGGTACAAGAGACCCAGTACTTC.

The chain joins TRBV6-5 to TRBJ1-1, with a tentative D call TRBD1 (6 bases). The germline V gene has CDR1 MNHEY and CDR2 SVGAGI. V lost 8 bases and J lost 3, with 13 bases in between. This CDR3 contains 13 residues. The DNA of the CDR3 is TGTGCCAGCGCTGGCAGGGGCGACACTGAAGCTTTCTTT. Protein: CASAGRGDTEAFF.

V is TRBV6-2 or TRBV6-3 and J is TRBJ1-5; 12 bases are a match to TRBD1. The CDR3 spans 17 residues. The germline CDR1 and CDR2 sequences are MNHEY and SVGEGT. With 5 bases clipped from V and 7 bases from J, the junction kept 12 bases outside the gene matches. This chain's CDR3 is CASSTAGTGGERQPQHF. CDR3 nucleotide sequence: TGTGCCAGCAGTACCGCCGGGACAGGGGGCGAACGGCAGCCCCAGCATTTT.

V gene TRBV27 combines with J gene TRBJ1-1; 10 nucleotides match TRBD1. The V gene's germline CDR1 is MNHEY and CDR2 SMNVEV (reference sequence). J gave up 1 base and V 6 bases, and 5 bases lay outside the gene matches. There are 15 residues in the CDR3. The CDR3 DNA is TGTGCCAGCAGAGGGACAGGGGTGGCGAACACTGAAGCTTTCTTT. Its protein is CASRGTGVANTEAFF.

This CDR3 is CASSLGPRVNEKLFF. The CDR3 DNA reads TGTGCCAGCAGCTTAGGGCCCAGGGTGAATGAAAAACTGTTTTTT. The V and J genes are TRBV7-9 and TRBJ1-4, with D maybe TRBD1 (5 bases). Germline values: CDR1 SEHNR, CDR2 FQNEAQ (reference sequence). The length of the CDR3 is 15 residues. V shed 1 base and J shed 5 bases, with 11 bases lying between them.

The V gene is TRBV5-1, the J gene TRBJ1-4; 7 bases align to TRBD1. This CDR3 contains 14 residues. The germline CDR1 and CDR2 sequences are SGHRS and YFSETQ. V shed 3 bases, J shed 7 bases, and the junction held 6 bases outside the gene matches. This CDR3 reads CASSSLGDSEKLFF. CDR3 in DNA: TGCGCCAGCAGCTCACTCGGGGACAGTGAAAAACTGTTTTTT.

This clone has only a few counts. This sequence joins TRBV6-6 and TRBJ1-2; D gene ambiguous. V was pared by 5 bases and J by 1 base, with 20 bases between. CDR3 length: 17 amino acids. CDR1 and CDR2 (germline): MNHNY, SVGAGI (reference sequence). This CDR3 is CASSPAGRGPLNYGYTF. DNA for the CDR3: TGTGCCAGCAGTCCCGCCGGTCGCGGGCCTCTTAACTATGGCTACACCTTC.

This chain uses TRBV2 with TRBJ1-2; D is unresolved. Germline CDR1 is SNHLY and CDR2 is FYNNEI. This CDR3 is 15 amino acids long. V was pared by 3 bases and J by 0 bases, with 11 bases between. For the CDR3, the DNA is TGTGCCAGCAGTGACCCTGGCAGCGCTAACTATGGCTACACCTTC. It yields the protein CASSDPGSANYGYTF.